In this sample, the clone carrying this T cell receptor beta chain turned up many times. Its antigen is currently unknown. Memory CD4+ T cells were sorted as CD4+CD45RO+CD25- cells. One entry per CDR3 protein results from TCRdb running MiXCR on the 5' RACE reads. The repertoire has just under 65,000 distinct CDR3 sequences, around a fifth of them found once; the top ten carry over 2.5%. Germline loops: CDR1 MNHEY, CDR2 SVGAGI. Deletions cut 10 bases from V and 5 bases from J, with 26 bases between. The CDR3 runs 16 residues. Study-level points and caveats: In terms of TCR gene usage, tumor memory CD4+ T cells clustered together with blood and lymph node memory CD4+ cells, as well as with lymph node naive CD4+ cells. Larger-cohort validation covered only one TCR beta V-J rearrangement.

Sequencing used memory CD4+ T cells sorted from a lymph node. Subset described: memory CD4+ T cells, CD4+CD45RO+CD25-. The source of this sequence is a female donor with breast cancer. The rearrangement links TRBV6-5 to TRBJ1-2, with unresolved D. The CDR3 spells CATFTEQASVGYGYTF. The CDR3 nucleotides are TGTGCCACATTCACGGAACAAGCTTCGGTCGGGTATGGCTACACCTTC.